The present TCR beta chain was sequenced within a study of T cell responses to AZD1222 COVID-19 vaccine. Study-level results: Of spike-specific TCRs, nearly half reportedly target regions left unmutated in variants. Clonal diversity was possibly underestimated, and the donors were mostly white British, with more females.

Generated by immunoSEQ multiplex PCR, the TCRdb table keeps only in-frame clones and is missing some. The sample records approximately 120,000 clones, approximately 85% being singletons. In regard to this clone: Antigen: not known.

Per germline, CDR1 SQVTM and CDR2 ANQGSEA. Trimming shortened V by 8 bases and J by 4 bases, and 9 bases separated the two germline ends. The CDR3 contains 11 residues. The rearrangement links TRBV29-1 to TRBJ1-3, with D hard to call. The receptor comes from an adult who received the AZD1222 COVID-19 vaccine. The source was peripheral blood, collected 28 days after the second AZD1222 dose. CDR3 region: CSFLVGNTIYF. CDR3 nucleotide sequence: TGCAGCTTTCTTGTGGGAAACACCATATATTTT.